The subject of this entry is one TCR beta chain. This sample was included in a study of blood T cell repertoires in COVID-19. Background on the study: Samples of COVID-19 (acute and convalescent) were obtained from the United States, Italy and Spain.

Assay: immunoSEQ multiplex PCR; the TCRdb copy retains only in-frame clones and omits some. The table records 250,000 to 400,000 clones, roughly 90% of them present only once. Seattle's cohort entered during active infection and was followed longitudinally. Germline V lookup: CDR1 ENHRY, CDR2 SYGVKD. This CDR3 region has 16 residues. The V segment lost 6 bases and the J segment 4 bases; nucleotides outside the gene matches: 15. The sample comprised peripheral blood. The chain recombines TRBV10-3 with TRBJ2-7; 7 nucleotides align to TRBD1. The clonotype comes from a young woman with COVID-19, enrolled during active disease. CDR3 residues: CAISLNNRGDRYEQYF. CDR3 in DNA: TGTGCCATCAGCCTGAACAACAGGGGAGATAGGTACGAGCAGTACTTC.